Each of the 28 T cell receptor beta chains below was sequenced from the same sample in a study of blood T cell repertoires in COVID-19. Only in-frame clones appear in the TCRdb table, and some are missing; sequencing was by immunoSEQ multiplex PCR. The table lists about 140,000 clones, roughly 84% of them singletons. Sequencing input: peripheral blood. These receptor sequences come from an older woman with acute or convalescent COVID-19.

The V gene is TRBV27, the J gene TRBJ2-7, with TRBD2 identical over 11 bases. With V trimmed by 6 bases and J by 0 bases, 1 base remained unmatched. The CDR3 is made up of 14 amino acids. Germline loops: CDR1 MNHEY, CDR2 SMNVEV (reference sequence). The CDR3 coding sequence is TGTGCCAGCAGGACTAGCGGGGCCTCCTACGAGCAGTACTTC. It is translated as CASRTSGASYEQYF.

The V call is TRBV10-3, the J call TRBJ1-3; possible D gene TRBD1, 5 bases. The CDR3 consists of 14 residues. Germline-derived CDR1 and CDR2 are ENHRY and SYGVKD. Trimming pared 9 bases from V and 1 base from J, leaving 13 bases between. The CDR3 spells CAINGGDSGNTIYF. The CDR3 DNA sequence: TGTGCCATTAACGGGGGAGATTCTGGAAACACCATATATTTT.

The chain joins TRBV5-1 to TRBJ2-2; D not certain. From germline, CDR1 is SGHRS and CDR2 YFSETQ. The CDR3 has 14 amino acids. V lost 0 bases and J 4 bases, leaving 7 bases between the germline ends. CDR3: CASSLGASTGELFF. As DNA, the CDR3 is TGCGCCAGCAGCTTGGGGGCCTCCACCGGGGAGCTGTTTTTT. Using reference TRBV5-1 and TRBJ2-2 for the parts outside the CDR3, the full variable domain is KAGVTQTPRYLIKTRGQQVTLSCSPISGHRSVSWYQQTPGQGLQFLFEYFSETQRNKGNFPGRFSGRQFSNSRSEMNVSTLELGDSALYLCASSLGASTGELFFGEGSRLTVL.

V usage is TRBV7-9 and J usage is TRBJ1-3, with D uncertain. Trimming stripped 5 bases from V and 0 bases from J, with 14 bases between. Per germline, CDR1 SEHNR and CDR2 FQNEAQ (reference sequence). This CDR3 has 16 residues. The CDR3 spells CASSPRRTSSGNTIYF. CDR3 DNA sequence: TGTGCCAGCAGCCCACGGAGGACTTCCTCTGGAAACACCATATATTTT. The full variable domain, in which reference TRBV7-9 and TRBJ1-3 provide the parts outside the CDR3, is DTGVSQNPRHKITKRGQNVTFRCDPISEHNRLYWYRQTLGQGPEFLTYFQNEAQLEKSRLLSDRFSAERPKGSFSTLEIQRTEQGDSAMYLCASSPRRTSSGNTIYFGEGSWLTVV.

The gene calls are TRBV9 and TRBJ1-6; weak D call: TRBD1 (5 bases). CDR3 size: 17 residues. CDR1 is SGDLS, CDR2 YYNGEE, per germline. Between the trimmed V and J ends, which lost 0 bases and 5 bases, there was a span of 15 bases. The CDR3 is CASSVEPSLRDNSPLHF. For the CDR3, the DNA is TGTGCCAGCAGCGTAGAGCCCTCTCTCAGGGATAATTCACCCCTCCACTTT.

The rearrangement uses TRBV5-1 and TRBJ2-2, with D possibly matching TRBD1 (6 bases). The ends were cut back, 0 bases at V and 1 base at J, with 7 bases in the middle. The CDR3 totals 15 residues. The V gene's germline CDR1 is SGHRS and CDR2 YFSETQ. This chain's CDR3 is CASSLVGQNTGELFF. CDR3 DNA: TGCGCCAGCAGCTTGGTGGGACAGAACACCGGGGAGCTGTTTTTT.

The rearrangement joins TRBV28 to TRBJ1-5, with D possibly TRBD1 on 5 matching bases. V lost 3 bases, J lost 2 bases, and 11 bases lay in between. Germline lookup yields CDR1 MDHEN and CDR2 SYDVKM. This CDR3 region has 15 residues. The DNA for the CDR3 is TGTGCCAGCAGTTTTCGGGGGAGTGGCAATCAGCCCCAGCATTTT. Translation gives CASSFRGSGNQPQHF.

The V gene is TRBV28, the J gene TRBJ2-3, with 9 bases that match TRBD2. V was clipped by 4 bases and J by 5 bases; unmatched bases: 7. Germline CDR1 is MDHEN and CDR2 is SYDVKM. This CDR3 is 15 amino acids long. The CDR3 sequence is CASSSLAGGQDTQYF. CDR3 nucleotide sequence: TGTGCCAGCAGTTCACTCGCGGGGGGGCAAGATACGCAGTATTTT.

The chain joins TRBV30 to TRBJ1-5; 8 positions agree with TRBD1. V lost 1 base to trimming and J lost 11 bases; unmatched junction nucleotides: 7. This CDR3 region has 13 residues. Germline lookup yields CDR1 GTSNPN and CDR2 SVGIG (reference sequence). CDR3 DNA: TGTGCCTGGAGTGGGACAGGGCTTATGGCCCAGCATTTT. It yields the protein CAWSGTGLMAQHF. Full variable domain (rest looked up from reference TRBV30 and TRBJ1-5): SQTIHQWPATLVQPVGSPLSLECTVEGTSNPNLYWYRQAAGRGLQLLFYSVGIGQISSEVPQNLSASRPQDRQFILSSKKLLLSDSGFYLCAWSGTGLMAQHFGDGTRLSIL.

This clone turned up a few times. The V gene is TRBV7-2, the J gene TRBJ1-6, with D unresolved. Germline V gene sequence: CDR1 SGHTA, CDR2 FQGNSA. The CDR3 length is 15 residues. The V and J ends lost 2 bases and 0 bases respectively, with 5 bases between them. The CDR3 reads CASSLMSSYNSPLHF. CDR3 DNA: TGTGCCAGCAGCTTAATGAGCTCCTATAATTCACCCCTCCACTTT. The whole variable domain, filled in from reference TRBV7-2 and TRBJ1-6, reads GAGVSQSPSNKVTEKGKDVELRCDPISGHTALYWYRQSLGQGLEFLIYFQGNSAPDKSGLPSDRFSAERTGGSVSTLTIQRTQQEDSAVYLCASSLMSSYNSPLHFGNGTRLTVT.

This clone was observed once. The chain uses TRBV11-3 and TRBJ1-4; D perhaps matches TRBD1 (5 bases). The CDR3 runs 16 residues. Germline CDR1 and CDR2: SGHNT and YENEEA. The V gene lost 4 bases and the J gene lost 10 bases, with 22 bases spanning the gap. The DNA of the CDR3 is TGTGCCAGCAGCTCGAGACAGTCCGGGAGTCGGGGAAAACTGTTTTTT. Amino acids: CASSSRQSGSRGKLFF.

Here the CDR3 reads CASSLSSGGSYEQYF. The CDR3 DNA follows: TGTGCCAGCAGCTTATCAAGCGGGGGTTCCTACGAGCAGTACTTC. This chain connects TRBV7-9 to TRBJ2-7, with 8 bases that match TRBD2. Germline CDR1 reads SEHNR; CDR2 reads FQNEAQ (reference sequence). The CDR3 loop spans 15 amino acids. Trimming cost V 2 bases and J 1 base; bases outside gene matches: 4.

The chain joins TRBV18 to TRBJ2-5, with 10 bases matching TRBD2. The CDR3 has 18 residues. In germline, CDR1 is KGHSH, CDR2 LQKENI. After removal of 3 bases from V and 2 bases from J, the junction contained 12 bases not matched to a gene. The CDR3 region is CASSPLLAGSRNQETQYF. The CDR3 bases are TGTGCCAGCTCACCCCTACTAGCGGGGAGTCGAAATCAAGAGACCCAGTACTTC.

The V and J genes are TRBV14 and TRBJ2-3, with a possible D match to TRBD2 (6 bases). V was trimmed by 4 bases and J by 8 bases, leaving 16 bases between them. Germline V lookup: CDR1 SGHDN, CDR2 FVKESK. This CDR3 has 14 amino acids. Here the CDR3 DNA reads TGTGCCAGCAGCCCAGAACTAGCACGAACTACGCAGTATTTT. It encodes CASSPELARTTQYF.

The chain recombines TRBV11-2 with TRBJ1-2, with TRBD1 as a possible D gene (5 bases). CDR1 is SGHAT, CDR2 FQNNGV, per germline. CDR3 length: 14 residues. The V and J ends lost 5 bases and 4 bases respectively, with 14 bases between them. The CDR3 region is CASSGRGWGYGYTF. CDR3 sequence (DNA): TGTGCCAGCAGCGGGAGGGGCTGGGGCTATGGCTACACCTTC.

J is TRBJ2-5 and V is TRBV27; perhaps TRBD2 as D (7 bases). CDR1 and CDR2 from the germline V gene are MNHEY and SMNVEV (reference sequence). V was pared by 11 bases and J by 5 bases, with 24 bases between. The CDR3 has 15 residues. The CDR3 sequence: CASHKGGAAPETQYF. The DNA of the CDR3 is TGTGCCTCCCATAAGGGGGGGGCGGCCCCTGAGACCCAGTACTTC.

V is TRBV10-1 and J is TRBJ2-1, with D perhaps TRBD2 (5 bases). Trimming removed 3 bases from V and 8 bases from J, with 23 bases in between. Germline CDR1 and CDR2: WNHNN and SYGVQD (reference sequence). This CDR3 is built from 17 residues. The DNA of the CDR3 is TGCGCCAGCAGTGATTCCACAGCGGCGGCGCGTAGACATGAGCAGTTCTTC. This encodes CASSDSTAAARRHEQFF.

The chain carries TRBV11-2 and TRBJ2-7, with TRBD1 as a possible D gene (5 bases). The CDR3 consists of 14 residues. Trimming removed 5 bases from V and 3 bases from J, with 14 bases in between. Germline CDR1 and CDR2: SGHAT and FQNNGV. DNA of the CDR3: TGTGCCAGCAGCCCAACTGGGGCTGGCTACGAGCAGTACTTC. This translates into CASSPTGAGYEQYF.

The genes are TRBV28 and TRBJ2-7; 7 nucleotides line up with TRBD1. The CDR3 is 14 residues long. The V and J ends lost 7 bases and 2 bases, in that order; junction bases with no gene match: 8. Germline CDR1 MDHEN, CDR2 SYDVKM. This CDR3 reads CASMRGGPTYEQYF. CDR3 DNA sequence: TGTGCCAGCATGAGAGGGGGCCCCACCTACGAGCAGTACTTC.

The chain links TRBV18 to TRBJ2-7; 13 bases are a match to TRBD2. Germline CDR1 is KGHSH and CDR2 is LQKENI. The CDR3 totals 16 residues. The V and J ends lost 2 bases and 5 bases, in that order; junction bases with no gene match: 6. The CDR3 sequence: CASSPILAGGPDEQYF. DNA for the CDR3: TGTGCCAGCTCACCAATACTAGCGGGGGGGCCTGACGAGCAGTACTTC.

CDR3 sequence reads: CASSSTQGNYGYTF. The CDR3, as DNA: TGTGCCAGCAGTTCCACACAGGGCAACTATGGCTACACCTTC. The chain is built from TRBV6-2 or TRBV6-3 and TRBJ1-2; a possible D gene is TRBD1 (6 bases). The CDR3 loop spans 14 amino acids. Trimming removed 4 bases from V and 2 bases from J, with 11 bases in between. Germline CDR1 and CDR2: MNHEY and SVGEGT.

This chain links TRBV28 with TRBJ2-1; 8 positions agree with TRBD2. Germline assignment: CDR1 MDHEN and CDR2 SYDVKM. The length of the CDR3 is 13 residues. With V trimmed by 10 bases and J by 0 bases, 2 bases remained unmatched. CDR3 in amino acids: CATAGGSYNEQFF. The CDR3 bases are TGTGCCACCGCGGGGGGCTCCTACAATGAGCAGTTCTTC.

The V call is TRBV10-3, the J call TRBJ2-1, with 10 bases that match TRBD2. CDR1 ENHRY and CDR2 SYGVKD come from the germline V gene. This CDR3 comprises 13 residues. The ends lost 8 bases at V and 9 bases at J; junction bases unmatched: 7. CDR3 coding DNA: TGTGCCATCTCCGGGACTAGCGACGGTGAGCAGTTCTTC. It translates to CAISGTSDGEQFF.

The J gene is TRBJ2-1, the V gene TRBV11-2; the match to TRBD2 covers 7 bases. V was clipped by 5 bases and J by 4 bases; unmatched bases: 8. The V gene's germline CDR1 is SGHAT and CDR2 FQNNGV. This CDR3 is 15 amino acids long. Here the CDR3 DNA reads TGTGCCAGCAGCCCTCAGCGGGGAGCGTACAATGAGCAGTTCTTC. Its translation is CASSPQRGAYNEQFF.

V usage is TRBV3-1 (or the pseudogene TRBV3-2) and J usage is TRBJ1-1, with D perhaps TRBD1 (6 bases). With 1 base removed from V and 0 bases from J, the gap between germline ends came to 15 bases. The germline CDR1 and CDR2 sequences are LGHDT and YNNKEL (reference sequence). This CDR3 has 17 amino acids. CDR3 amino acids: CASSQGTESGMNTEAFF. The CDR3 DNA reads TGTGCCAGCAGCCAAGGGACAGAGTCGGGAATGAACACTGAAGCTTTCTTT.

This rearrangement joins TRBV10-2 to TRBJ2-7, with 7 bases aligning to TRBD1. The J segment lost 6 bases and the V segment lost 7 bases, leaving 12 bases of the junction unmatched. The CDR3 totals 14 residues. CDR1 is WSHSY, CDR2 SAAADI, per germline. The CDR3 spells CASTRQGQYGEQYF. DNA of the CDR3: TGCGCCAGCACCAGACAGGGACAGTATGGCGAGCAGTACTTC.

This chain connects TRBV11-2 to TRBJ2-4, with 7 bases aligning to TRBD1. Germline V gene lookup returns CDR1 SGHAT and CDR2 FQNNGV. The CDR3 consists of 16 residues. Trimming cost V 5 bases and J 4 bases; bases outside gene matches: 11. The CDR3 bases are TGTGCCAGCAGCCATTCACGTCCGGACAGGAAAAACATTCAGTACTTC. As protein: CASSHSRPDRKNIQYF.

This clone was observed a handful of times. The rearrangement links TRBV11-3 to TRBJ1-1; D gene uncertain. V lost 1 base to trimming and J lost 10 bases, with 13 bases between them. The CDR3 consists of 13 residues. Germline CDR1 reads SGHNT; CDR2 reads YENEEA. CDR3 in DNA: TGTGCCAGCAGCTTAGGCGGGTCCTCCCCAGCTTTCTTT. Encoded protein: CASSLGGSSPAFF.